The clone carrying this TCR beta chain was counted a few times. Its antigen is not known. The record originates from a study of identical twins. Study-level findings and limits: The same donors were not followed; conclusions instead depended on cross-sectional statistical analysis. Weaker excess twin sharing was observed in beta out-of-frame sequences.

From the 5' RACE reads, TCRdb called clonotypes with MiXCR, one entry per CDR3 protein. The repertoire holds about 570,000 distinct CDR3 sequences, just under 10% seen once, with roughly 3% in the top ten. Trimming removed 6 bases from V and 0 bases from J; junction bases left unmatched: 16. Germline-derived CDR1 and CDR2 are SQVTM and ANQGSEA. The CDR3 is made up of 17 amino acids. These data were also reused for a study on yellow fever vaccine responses in identical twins. As that study records: Each twin's T cell response to the vaccine was reported to look partly convergent and partly personalized.

The sample consisted of PBMCs. The chain couples TRBV29-1 to TRBJ2-5; 7 bases agree with TRBD2. The source is a woman aged 18-29 years in good health. This chain's CDR3 is CSVANILATQYQETQYF. The DNA for the CDR3 is TGCAGCGTCGCAAATATACTAGCGACTCAGTACCAAGAGACCCAGTACTTC. The entire variable domain, with the rest obtained from reference TRBV29-1 and TRBJ2-5, is as follows: SAVISQKPSRDICQRGTSLTIQCQVDSQVTMMFWYRQQPGQSLTLIATANQGSEATYESGFVIDKFPISRPNLTFSTLTVSNMSPEDSSIYLCSVANILATQYQETQYFGPGTRLLVL.